What follows are 21 T cell receptor beta chains derived from one specimen sequenced in a study of T cells after posttransplantation cyclophosphamide. Sequencing was performed with immunoSEQ multiplex PCR; in TCRdb, only in-frame clones are kept and a portion is missing. This sample carries under 50,000 clones, none of them present only once. Specimen: PBMCs. These receptors originate from a man aged 35-49 years in good health, CMV-negative, and a related stem cell transplant donor.

This clone has at least ten counts. The CDR3 bases are TGTGCCAGCAGTGAAGGTAGCGGGAGTGCCTACAATGAGCAGTTCTTC. This sequence encodes CASSEGSGSAYNEQFF. V gene TRBV2 combines with J gene TRBJ2-1, with 9 bases lining up with TRBD2. V lost 1 base, J lost 2 bases, and 3 bases stayed unmatched. Looked up from germline, CDR1 is SNHLY and CDR2 is FYNNEI. The CDR3 is 16 amino acids.

At least ten counts were recorded for this clone. The CDR3 here is CAWSGQGNYGYTF. CDR3 DNA sequence: TGTGCCTGGAGTGGACAGGGTAACTATGGCTACACCTTC. V usage is TRBV30 and J usage is TRBJ1-2; 7 bases map to TRBD1. V shed 1 base and J 1 base; nucleotides not matched to a gene: 0. CDR1 and CDR2 (germline): GTSNPN, SVGIG (reference sequence). The CDR3 consists of 13 residues. The full variable domain, completed using reference TRBV30 and TRBJ1-2, is SQTIHQWPATLVQPVGSPLSLECTVEGTSNPNLYWYRQAAGRGLQLLFYSVGIGQISSEVPQNLSASRPQDRQFILSSKKLLLSDSGFYLCAWSGQGNYGYTFGSGTRLTVV.

This clone was counted at least ten times. This chain links TRBV7-2 with TRBJ2-3, with 7 bases lining up with TRBD2. The CDR3 contains 14 residues. J lost 3 bases, V lost 5 bases, and 5 bases had no gene match. Germline-derived CDR1 and CDR2 are SGHTA and FQGNSA. CDR3 region: CASSPRAGTDTQYF. The DNA for the CDR3 is TGTGCCAGCAGCCCTAGAGCGGGGACAGATACGCAGTATTTT.

Ten or more counts support this clone. The chain couples TRBV27 to TRBJ2-7, with 12 bases aligning to TRBD2. The germline V gene encodes CDR1 MNHEY and CDR2 SMNVEV (reference sequence). CDR3 length: 16 residues. V shed 6 bases and J 0 bases; nucleotides not matched to a gene: 6. The CDR3 sequence is CASRGTSGQISYEQYF. CDR3 sequence (DNA): TGTGCCAGCAGGGGGACTAGCGGGCAAATCTCCTACGAGCAGTACTTC.

This clone was observed many times. V is TRBV4-3 and J is TRBJ2-7; the D gene is possibly TRBD1 (5 bases). The CDR3 contains 16 residues. V gave up 0 bases and J gave up 0 bases, with 12 bases separating them. The germline gives CDR1 LGHNA, CDR2 YSLEER. The CDR3 reads CASSQDWPGSSYEQYF. Here the CDR3 DNA reads TGCGCCAGCAGCCAAGATTGGCCAGGGTCCTCCTACGAGCAGTACTTC.

This clone was observed many times. The chain uses TRBV15 and TRBJ1-5; 8 bases are shared with TRBD1. The CDR3 contains 17 residues. Germline trimming cut 0 bases from V and 0 bases from J; bases unmatched to any gene: 4. Germline V gene data show CDR1 as LNHNV and CDR2 as YYDKDF (reference sequence). The CDR3 DNA is TGTGCCACCAGCAGAGATAAAGGGACAGGTAGCAATCAGCCCCAGCATTTT. Amino acid sequence: CATSRDKGTGSNQPQHF. The whole variable domain, filled in from reference TRBV15 and TRBJ1-5, reads DAMVIQNPRYQVTQFGKPVTLSCSQTLNHNVMYWYQQKSSQAPKLLFHYYDKDFNNEADTPDNFQSRRPNTSFCFLDIRSPGLGDTAMYLCATSRDKGTGSNQPQHFGDGTRLSIL.

This clone was seen repeatedly, ten times or more. CDR3 loop: CASSPRDRKETQYF. As DNA, the CDR3 is TGCGCCAGCAGCCCCCGGGACAGAAAGGAGACCCAGTACTTC. The V call is TRBV5-1, the J call TRBJ2-5; TRBD1 agrees at 7 bases. The CDR3 sequence is 14 residues long. V gave up 4 bases and J gave up 5 bases; unmatched junction bases: 8. Germline CDR1 SGHRS, CDR2 YFSETQ.

This clone was seen ten or more times. V is TRBV6-1 and J is TRBJ1-5, with D perhaps TRBD1 (6 bases). Deletions cut 4 bases from V and 0 bases from J, with 16 bases between. Germline V gene data show CDR1 as MNHNS and CDR2 as SASEGT. The CDR3 is made up of 17 amino acids. CDR3 sequence (DNA): TGTGCCAGCAGTGCCGGCTGGACAGACTATAGCAATCAGCCCCAGCATTTT. Its protein product is CASSAGWTDYSNQPQHF.

Ten or more counts support this clone. J is TRBJ1-6 and V is TRBV19; no definite D call. The CDR3 covers 15 residues. The germline V gene has CDR1 LNHDA and CDR2 SQIVND (reference sequence). Trimming removed 5 bases at V and 0 bases at J, with 8 bases between. The CDR3 region is CASSSSSSYNSPLHF. CDR3 DNA sequence: TGTGCCAGTAGTTCGTCGAGCTCCTATAATTCACCCCTCCACTTT.

The sample holds many counts of this clone. The chain has TRBV5-7 and TRBJ2-7, with TRBD1 identical over 8 bases. TRBV5-7 is given ORF status, its function remaining uncertain. This CDR3 region has 18 residues. Germline trimming cut 2 bases from V and 1 base from J; bases unmatched to any gene: 14. In DNA, the CDR3 is TGTGCCAGCAGCTTTACGTTGGGGACAGGCGGCTGGTCCTACGAGCAGTACTTC. It codes for CASSFTLGTGGWSYEQYF.

This clone was recorded a few times. A read error may produce the germline difference seen at one junction end. The chain has TRBV4-2 and TRBJ2-1; TRBD2 agrees at 7 bases. The germline gives CDR1 LGHNA, CDR2 YNFKEQ. This CDR3 has 16 residues. The CDR3 nucleotides read TGTGCCGGCAGCCAAGAATCCGACGGGGGGAGGGATGAGCAGTTCTTC. Translated: CAGSQESDGGRDEQFF.

This clone has at least ten counts. The rearrangement joins TRBV19 to TRBJ2-1; 12 bases are shared with TRBD2. Per germline, CDR1 LNHDA and CDR2 SQIVND (reference sequence). V trimming: 3 bases; J trimming: 8 bases; junction bases outside the gene matches: 8. The CDR3 runs 16 residues. The CDR3 bases are TGTGCCAGTAGTATCTTCGGGCTAGCGGGAGGGCATGAGCAGTTCTTC. This encodes CASSIFGLAGGHEQFF.

This clone was recorded many times. The J gene is TRBJ1-3, the V gene TRBV28; TRBD1 is a possible D gene (5 bases). The CDR3 covers 15 residues. Trimming stripped 5 bases from V and 1 base from J, with 12 bases between. The germline V gene encodes CDR1 MDHEN and CDR2 SYDVKM. The chain's CDR3 is CASSPQGLSGNTIYF. In DNA form, the CDR3 reads TGTGCCAGCAGTCCTCAGGGTTTATCTGGAAACACCATATATTTT. The entire variable domain, with the rest obtained from reference TRBV28 and TRBJ1-3, is as follows: DVKVTQSSRYLVKRTGEKVFLECVQDMDHENMFWYRQDPGLGLRLIYFSYDVKMKEKGDIPEGYSVSREKKERFSLILESASTNQTSMYLCASSPQGLSGNTIYFGEGSWLTVV.

In its sample, this clone was seen many times. The chain employs TRBV27 and TRBJ2-7, with a tentative D call TRBD2 (6 bases). Trimming pared 5 bases from V and 0 bases from J, leaving 14 bases between. Germline CDR1 MNHEY, CDR2 SMNVEV (reference sequence). This CDR3 contains 15 residues. The CDR3 DNA is TGTGCCAGCAGTCGAGGGCGGGACGTCTCCTACGAGCAGTACTTC. Amino acid sequence: CASSRGRDVSYEQYF.

This clone was seen repeatedly, ten times or more. The chain joins TRBV12-5 to TRBJ2-7; D gene uncertain. Trimming stripped 7 bases from V and 3 bases from J, with 19 bases between. This CDR3 has 15 amino acids. CDR1 and CDR2 (germline): LGHNT, FRNRAP. The CDR3 DNA is TGTGCTAGTGTTCTCAGGTCCCTTATTGGCTACGAGCAGTACTTC. This translates into CASVLRSLIGYEQYF. Drawing the rest from reference TRBV12-5 and TRBJ2-7, the complete variable domain is DARVTQTPRHKVTEMGQEVTMRCQPILGHNTVFWYRQTMMQGLELLAYFRNRAPLDDSGMPKDRFSAEMPDATLATLKIQPSEPRDSAVYFCASVLRSLIGYEQYFGPGTRLTVT.

This clone has just a few counts. The chain has TRBV6-5 and TRBJ2-5; TRBD2 aligns across 7 bases. The assigned J gene may be wrong: the sequence end matches TRBJ2-7 better. The CDR3 has 15 residues. The germline CDR1 and CDR2 sequences are MNHEY and SVGAGI. Here the CDR3 DNA reads TGTGCCAGCAGTTACTCGGGGGAGGGTGTCTACGAGCAGTACTTC. It yields the protein CASSYSGEGVYEQYF.

This clone was counted at least ten times. The V call is TRBV4-1, the J call TRBJ1-5; D might be TRBD1 (6 bases). Per germline, CDR1 MGHRA and CDR2 YSYEKL. CDR3 size: 16 residues. V lost 2 bases and J lost 4, with 15 bases in between. CDR3 coding DNA: TGCGCCAGCAGCCAAATTTCAGGGGCCCGAAATCAGCCCCAGCATTTT. It is translated as CASSQISGARNQPQHF.

The sample holds many counts of this clone. The rearrangement links TRBV6-4 to TRBJ1-1, with 7 bases aligning to TRBD1. Per germline, CDR1 MRHNA and CDR2 SNTAGT. Trimming at V came to 0 bases and at J to 0 bases, leaving 4 bases not matched to a gene. CDR3 length: 16 amino acids. The CDR3 region is CASSDSPGQMNTEAFF. The CDR3 nucleotides read TGTGCCAGCAGTGACTCTCCGGGACAGATGAACACTGAAGCTTTCTTT.

The table lists this clone with many counts. V and J are TRBV7-6 and TRBJ1-6; no clear D gene. The germline V and J ends were trimmed by 5 bases and 5 bases, with 25 bases remaining between them. Germline loops: CDR1 SGHVS, CDR2 FNYEAQ. CDR3 length: 19 amino acids. The CDR3 loop reads CASSPIYGVHNSNNSPLHF. The CDR3 region has the DNA TGTGCCAGCAGCCCGATTTACGGGGTCCACAACTCGAATAATTCACCCCTCCACTTT.

This clone has at least ten counts. CDR3 nucleotide sequence: TGTGCCAGCAGCTTAGTTCTTCTTGAAGCTTTCTTT. The encoded protein is CASSLVLLEAFF. This chain joins TRBV7-9 and TRBJ1-1; D is uncertain. Trimming removed 1 base at V and 7 bases at J, with 7 bases between. This CDR3 comprises 12 residues. Looked up from germline, CDR1 is SEHNR and CDR2 is FQNEAQ (reference sequence).

The chain links TRBV6-5 to TRBJ1-1; D ambiguous. Germline CDR1 and CDR2: MNHEY and SVGAGI. The CDR3 sequence is 13 residues long. V was shortened by 0 bases and J by 8 bases, with 10 bases between the two germline ends. Written as DNA, the CDR3 is TGTGCCAGCAGTTACTCGACGGGAACAGAAGCTTTCTTT. It codes for CASSYSTGTEAFF.